This T cell receptor beta chain appears in the sequencing data of a study of shared clonotypes between healthy human individuals. Findings and limits, study-wide: Compared with memory subsets, naive subsets generally had larger estimated richness.

Trimming left V 7 bases short and J 2 bases short, with 19 bases between. This CDR3 contains 16 residues. Germline loops: CDR1 MNHEY, CDR2 SMNVEV (reference sequence). Positively selected for CCR7, the CD45RO-negative cells used as naive CD8 cells excluded terminally differentiated effector memory CD45RA+ cells. Remarks on this clone: What it recognizes is unknown.

Some clones are missing from TCRdb's copy, which holds only in-frame ones; the method was immunoSEQ multiplex PCR. The table has 550,000 to 750,000 clones, under 95% seen once. The sequencing input was naive CD8+ T cells sorted from blood. This TCR was sampled from a man aged 30 to 45 in good health. The V call is TRBV27, the J call TRBJ2-3; perhaps TRBD2 as D (6 bases). The CDR3 bases are TGTGCCAGCACCCGGGGTAGCGGTCCTTACACAGATACGCAGTATTTT. Protein sequence: CASTRGSGPYTDTQYF.